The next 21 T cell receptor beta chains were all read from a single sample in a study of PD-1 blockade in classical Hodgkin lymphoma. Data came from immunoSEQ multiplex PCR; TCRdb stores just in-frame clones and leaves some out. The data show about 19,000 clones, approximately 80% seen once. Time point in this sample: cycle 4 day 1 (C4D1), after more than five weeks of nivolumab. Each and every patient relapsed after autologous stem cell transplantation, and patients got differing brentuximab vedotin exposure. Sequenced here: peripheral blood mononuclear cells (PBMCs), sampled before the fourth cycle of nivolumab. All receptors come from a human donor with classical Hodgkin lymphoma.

The CDR3 is CASSMTDEYNSPLHF. The CDR3 coding sequence is TGCGCCAGCAGCATGACGGACGAATATAATTCACCCCTCCACTTT. The chain has TRBV5-1 and TRBJ1-6; no definite D call. V lost 4 bases and J 4 bases, leaving 12 bases between the germline ends. The germline gives CDR1 SGHRS, CDR2 YFSETQ. This CDR3 has 15 amino acids.

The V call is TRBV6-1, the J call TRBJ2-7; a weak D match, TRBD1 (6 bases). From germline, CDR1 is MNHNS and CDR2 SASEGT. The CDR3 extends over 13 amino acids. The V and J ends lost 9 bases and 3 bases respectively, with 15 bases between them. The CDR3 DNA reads TGTGCCAGTCGGGACATCAGAAACTACGAGCAGTACTTC. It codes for CASRDIRNYEQYF.

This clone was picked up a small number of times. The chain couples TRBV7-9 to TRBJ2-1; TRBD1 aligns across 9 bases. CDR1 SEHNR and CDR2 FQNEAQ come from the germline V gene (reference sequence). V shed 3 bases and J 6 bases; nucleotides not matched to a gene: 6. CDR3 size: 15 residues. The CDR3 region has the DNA TGTGCCAGCAGCTTGTCGGAACAGGGGGCCAATGAGCAGTTCTTC. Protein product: CASSLSEQGANEQFF.

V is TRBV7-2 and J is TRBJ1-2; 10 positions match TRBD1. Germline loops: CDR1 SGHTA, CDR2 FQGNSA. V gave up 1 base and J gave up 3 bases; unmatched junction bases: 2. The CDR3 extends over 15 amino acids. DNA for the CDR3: TGTGCCAGCAGCTTAGGAGGACAGGGGGACTATGGCTACACCTTC. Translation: CASSLGGQGDYGYTF.

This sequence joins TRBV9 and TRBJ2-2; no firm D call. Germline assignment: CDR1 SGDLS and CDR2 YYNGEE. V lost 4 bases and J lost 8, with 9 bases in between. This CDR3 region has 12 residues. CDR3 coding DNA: TGTGCCAGCAGCACCCTTGGGGGGGAGCTGTTTTTT. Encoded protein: CASSTLGGELFF.

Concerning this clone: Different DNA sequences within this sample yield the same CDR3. The DNA for the CDR3 is TGTGCCAGCAGTGAGACCCGCTACGAGCAGTACTTC. Translation: CASSETRYEQYF. This chain uses TRBV2 with TRBJ2-7, with unresolved D. The CDR3 is 12 amino acids. The germline V gene encodes CDR1 SNHLY and CDR2 FYNNEI. The ends were cut back, 3 bases at V and 3 bases at J, with 6 bases in the middle.

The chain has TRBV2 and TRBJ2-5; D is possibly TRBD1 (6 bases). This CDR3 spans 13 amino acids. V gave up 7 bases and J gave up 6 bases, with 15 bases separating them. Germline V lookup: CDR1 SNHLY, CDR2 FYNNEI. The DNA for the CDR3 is TGTGCCAGCACCAGGGACACCGGGAAGACCCAGTACTTC. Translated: CASTRDTGKTQYF.

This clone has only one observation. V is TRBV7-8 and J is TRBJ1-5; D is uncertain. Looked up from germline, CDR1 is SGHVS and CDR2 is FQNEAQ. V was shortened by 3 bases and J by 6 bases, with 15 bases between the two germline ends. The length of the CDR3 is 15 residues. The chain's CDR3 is CASSFAGLPSQPQHF. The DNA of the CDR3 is TGTGCCAGCAGCTTCGCAGGTCTGCCGTCTCAGCCCCAGCATTTT. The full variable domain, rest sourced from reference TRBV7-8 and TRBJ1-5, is GAGVSQSPRYKVAKRGQDVALRCDPISGHVSLFWYQQALGQGPEFLTYFQNEAQLDKSGLPSDRFFAERPEGSVSTLKIQRTQQEDSAVYLCASSFAGLPSQPQHFGDGTRLSIL.

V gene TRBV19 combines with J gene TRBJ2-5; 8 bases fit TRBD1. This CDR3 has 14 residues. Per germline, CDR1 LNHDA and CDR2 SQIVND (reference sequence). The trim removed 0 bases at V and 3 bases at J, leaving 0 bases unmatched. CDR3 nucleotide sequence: TGTGCCAGTAGTATAGAGGGACAGGAAGAGACCCAGTACTTC. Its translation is CASSIEGQEETQYF.

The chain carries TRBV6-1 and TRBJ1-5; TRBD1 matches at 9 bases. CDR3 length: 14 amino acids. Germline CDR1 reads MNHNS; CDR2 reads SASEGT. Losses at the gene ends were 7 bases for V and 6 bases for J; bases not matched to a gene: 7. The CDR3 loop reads CASIPGQGIQPQHF. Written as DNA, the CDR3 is TGTGCCAGCATTCCGGGACAGGGAATTCAGCCCCAGCATTTT.

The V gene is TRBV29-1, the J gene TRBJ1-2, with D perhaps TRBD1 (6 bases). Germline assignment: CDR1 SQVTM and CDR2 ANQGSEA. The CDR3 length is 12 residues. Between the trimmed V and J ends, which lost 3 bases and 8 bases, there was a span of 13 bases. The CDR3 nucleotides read TGCAGCGTTGAGGTACAGGGAGGCGGCTACACCTTC. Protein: CSVEVQGGGYTF.

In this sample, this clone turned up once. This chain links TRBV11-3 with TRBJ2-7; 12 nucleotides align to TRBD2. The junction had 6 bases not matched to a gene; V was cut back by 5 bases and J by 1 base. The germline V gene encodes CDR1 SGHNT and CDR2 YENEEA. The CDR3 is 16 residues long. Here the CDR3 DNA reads TGTGCCAGCAGCCCGGCGGGACTAGCGGGTTCCTACGAGCAGTACTTC. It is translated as CASSPAGLAGSYEQYF. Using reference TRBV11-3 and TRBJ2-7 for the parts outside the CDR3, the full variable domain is EAGVVQSPRYKIIEKKQPVAFWCNPISGHNTLYWYLQNLGQGPELLIRYENEEAVDDSQLPKDRFSAERLKGVDSTLKIQPAELGDSAVYLCASSPAGLAGSYEQYFGPGTRLTVT.

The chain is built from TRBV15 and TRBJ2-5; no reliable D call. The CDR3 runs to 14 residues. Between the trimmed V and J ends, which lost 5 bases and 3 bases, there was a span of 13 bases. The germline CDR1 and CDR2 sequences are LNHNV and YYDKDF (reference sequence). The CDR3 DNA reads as TGTGCCACCAGCGGACGAGACGCTAAAGAGACCCAGTACTTC. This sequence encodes CATSGRDAKETQYF.

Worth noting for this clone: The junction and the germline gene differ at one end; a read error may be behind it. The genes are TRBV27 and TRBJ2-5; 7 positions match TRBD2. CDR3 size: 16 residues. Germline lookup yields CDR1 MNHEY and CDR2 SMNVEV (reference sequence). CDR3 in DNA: TGTGCCAGCAGTATATCGCGGACTAGGAGTAAAGAGACCCAGTACTTC. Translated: CASSISRTRSKETQYF.

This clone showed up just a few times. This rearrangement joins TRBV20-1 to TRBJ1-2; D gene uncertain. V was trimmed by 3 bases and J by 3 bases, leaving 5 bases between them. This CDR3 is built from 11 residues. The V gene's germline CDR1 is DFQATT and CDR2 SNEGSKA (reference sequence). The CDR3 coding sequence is TGCAGTGCTAGTAAGCACTATGGCTACACCTTC. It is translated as CSASKHYGYTF.

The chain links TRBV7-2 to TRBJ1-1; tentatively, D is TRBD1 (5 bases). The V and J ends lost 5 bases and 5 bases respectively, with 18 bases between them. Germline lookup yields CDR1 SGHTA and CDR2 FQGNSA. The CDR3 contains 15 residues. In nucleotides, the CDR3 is TGTGCCAGCAGCCCCGGGGGGACCCTCCGGACTGAAGCTTTCTTT. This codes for CASSPGGTLRTEAFF.

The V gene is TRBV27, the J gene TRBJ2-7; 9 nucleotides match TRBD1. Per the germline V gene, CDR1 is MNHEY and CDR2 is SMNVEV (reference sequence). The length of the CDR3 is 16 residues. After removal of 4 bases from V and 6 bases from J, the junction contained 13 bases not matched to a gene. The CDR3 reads CASSSQGARLVAEQYF. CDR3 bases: TGTGCCAGCAGTTCACAGGGGGCGCGGCTAGTGGCCGAGCAGTACTTC.

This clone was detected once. CDR3 in amino acids: CASSKDRGSSYNEQFF. CDR3 bases: TGTGCCAGCAGCAAAGACAGGGGAAGCTCCTACAATGAGCAGTTCTTC. The chain recombines TRBV5-6 with TRBJ2-1; 8 bases agree with TRBD1. This CDR3 comprises 16 residues. Germline V CDR1 and CDR2: SGHDT, YYEEEE. Trimming at V came to 4 bases and at J to 0 bases, leaving 6 bases not matched to a gene. Variable domain in full (rest from reference TRBV5-6 and TRBJ2-1): DAGVTQSPTHLIKTRGQQVTLRCSPKSGHDTVSWYQQALGQGPQFIFQYYEEEERQRGNFPDRFSGHQFPNYSSELNVNALLLGDSALYLCASSKDRGSSYNEQFFGPGTRLTVL.

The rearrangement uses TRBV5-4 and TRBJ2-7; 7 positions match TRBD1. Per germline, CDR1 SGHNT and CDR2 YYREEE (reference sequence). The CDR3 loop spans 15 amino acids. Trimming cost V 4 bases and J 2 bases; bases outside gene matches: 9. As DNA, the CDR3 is TGTGCCAGCAGCACTACAGGACAGGTAGCCTACGAGCAGTACTTC. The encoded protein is CASSTTGQVAYEQYF. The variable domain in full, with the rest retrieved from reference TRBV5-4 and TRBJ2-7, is ETGVTQSPTHLIKTRGQQVTLRCSSQSGHNTVSWYQQALGQGPQFIFQYYREEENGRGNFPPRFSGLQFPNYSSELNVNALELDDSALYLCASSTTGQVAYEQYFGPGTRLTVT.

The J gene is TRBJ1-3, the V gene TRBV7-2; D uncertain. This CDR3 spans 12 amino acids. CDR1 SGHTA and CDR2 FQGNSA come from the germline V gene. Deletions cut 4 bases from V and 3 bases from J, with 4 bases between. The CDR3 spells CASSWDGNTIYF. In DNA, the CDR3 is TGTGCCAGCAGCTGGGATGGAAACACCATATATTTT.

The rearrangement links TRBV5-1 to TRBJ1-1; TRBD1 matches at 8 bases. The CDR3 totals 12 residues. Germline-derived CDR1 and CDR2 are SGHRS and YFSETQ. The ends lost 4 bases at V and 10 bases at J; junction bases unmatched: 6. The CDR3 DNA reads TGCGCCAGCAGCGTAGGACAGGGCTTAGCTTTCTTT. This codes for CASSVGQGLAFF.